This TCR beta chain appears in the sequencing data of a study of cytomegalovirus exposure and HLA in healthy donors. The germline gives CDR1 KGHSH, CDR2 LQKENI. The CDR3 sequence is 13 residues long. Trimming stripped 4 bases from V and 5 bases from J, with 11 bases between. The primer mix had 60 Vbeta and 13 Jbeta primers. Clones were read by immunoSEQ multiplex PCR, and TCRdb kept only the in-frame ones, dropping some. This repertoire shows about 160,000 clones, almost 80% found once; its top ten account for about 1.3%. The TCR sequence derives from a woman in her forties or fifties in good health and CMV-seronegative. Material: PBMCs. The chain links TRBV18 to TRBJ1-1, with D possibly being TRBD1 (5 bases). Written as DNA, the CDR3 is TGTGCCAGCTCACTCGTCCCAGGGACTGAAGCTTTCTTT. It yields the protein CASSLVPGTEAFF.